The clone carrying this TCR beta chain has just one count. Antigen: not known. This entry comes from a study of cytotoxic CD8 clonotypes in ibrutinib-treated CLL. Background on the study: IGHV unmutated about 17; relapsed/refractory 11; treatment-naive more than 14.

Study-level points and caveats: Public clonotypes were rare and shrank or held steady on treatment. Clonality measured at baseline exceeded age-matched healthy donors, tracking circulating CD8+ T-cell counts.

TCRdb's copy holds only in-frame clones and misses some; the assay was immunoSEQ multiplex PCR. Of 150,000 to 200,000 clones in the sample, more than 70% were seen once. Between the trimmed V and J ends, which lost 0 bases and 4 bases, there was a span of 9 bases. The CDR3 extends over 15 amino acids. Germline CDR1 reads MNHEY; CDR2 reads SMNVEV (reference sequence). This sequence joins TRBV27 and TRBJ2-2; D unresolved. The material sequenced was PBMCs, taken at disease progression, from a patient treated with ibrutinib. The receptor comes from a human donor with chronic lymphocytic leukemia. DNA of the CDR3: TGTGCCAGCAGTTTATCGCCCCACGGCACCGGGGAGCTGTTTTTT. Its translation: CASSLSPHGTGELFF.